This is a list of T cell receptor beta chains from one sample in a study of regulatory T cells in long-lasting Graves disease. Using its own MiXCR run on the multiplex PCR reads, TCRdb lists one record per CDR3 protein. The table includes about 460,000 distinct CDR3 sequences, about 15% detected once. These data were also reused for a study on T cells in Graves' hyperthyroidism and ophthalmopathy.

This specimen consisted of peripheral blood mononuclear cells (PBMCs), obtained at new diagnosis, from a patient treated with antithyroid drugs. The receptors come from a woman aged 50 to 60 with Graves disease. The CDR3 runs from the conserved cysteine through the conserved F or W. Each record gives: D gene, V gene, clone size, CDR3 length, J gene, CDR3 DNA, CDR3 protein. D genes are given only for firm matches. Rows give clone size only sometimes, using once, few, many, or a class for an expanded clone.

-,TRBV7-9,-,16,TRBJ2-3,TGTGCCAGCAGCTTACGTCTGGACAAAAGCACAGATACGCAGTATTTT,CASSLRLDKSTDTQYF
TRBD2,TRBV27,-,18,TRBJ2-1,TGTGCCAGCAGTCCTCTCAGCGGTTCTAGCGGGAGGCCGAATGAGCAGTTCTTC,CASSPLSGSSGRPNEQFF
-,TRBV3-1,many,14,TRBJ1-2,TGTGCCAGCAGCCAAGGGGATCCGAGCTATGGCTACACCTTC,CASSQGDPSYGYTF
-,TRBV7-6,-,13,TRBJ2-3,TGTGCCAGCAGCTTAGGTCGGGGGGATACGCAGTATTTT,CASSLGRGDTQYF
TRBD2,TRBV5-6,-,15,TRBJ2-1,TGTGCCAGCAGAACTAGCGGGAGAGCCTACAATGAGCAGTTCTTC,CASRTSGRAYNEQFF
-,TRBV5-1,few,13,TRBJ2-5,TGCGCCAGCATGTGGCAGGGTCAAGAGACCCAGTACTTC,CASMWQGQETQYF
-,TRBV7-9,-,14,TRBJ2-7,TGCGCCAGCAGCACCACGGACAATTACTACGAGCAGTGCTTC,CASSTTDNYYEQCF
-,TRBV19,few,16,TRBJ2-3,TGTGCCAGTAGGAACCAGGGGATTGGAAGGACAGATACGCAGTATTTT,CASRNQGIGRTDTQYF
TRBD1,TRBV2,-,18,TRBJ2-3,TGTGCCAGCAGTGCCTTCACCTGGGGGACAGGGCTCACAGATACGCAGTATTTT,CASSAFTWGTGLTDTQYF
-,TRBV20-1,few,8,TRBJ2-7,TGCAGTGCTAGAGATCCCAACTTC,CSARDPNF
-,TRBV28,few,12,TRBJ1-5,TGTGCCAGCAGTGCCCAGGGTCAGCCCCAGCATTTT,CASSAQGQPQHF
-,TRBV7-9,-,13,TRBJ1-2,TGTGCCAGCTTGGGGAGCCCTAACTATGGCTACACCTTC,CASLGSPNYGYTF
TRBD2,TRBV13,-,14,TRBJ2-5,TGTGCCAGCAGCTTCCCCTTAGCGGGAGAGACCCAGTACTTC,CASSFPLAGETQYF
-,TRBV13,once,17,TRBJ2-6,TGTGCCAGCAGTCAGACTGGGGGAGACTCTGGGGCCAACGTCCTGACTTTC,CASSQTGGDSGANVLTF
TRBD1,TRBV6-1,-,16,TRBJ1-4,TGTGCCAGCGGCAGACAGGGAGTCACAACTAATGAAAAACTGTTTTTT,CASGRQGVTTNEKLFF
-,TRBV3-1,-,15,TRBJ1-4,TGTGCCAGCAGCCAAGAGGCGGGACGGAATGAAAAACTGTTTTTT,CASSQEAGRNEKLFF
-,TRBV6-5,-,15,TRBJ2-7,TGTGCCAGCAGTTACTCGAGTTCGGGGGCCTACGAGCAGTACTTC,CASSYSSSGAYEQYF
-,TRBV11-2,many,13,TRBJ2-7,TGTGCCAGCAGCTTAGATCCCCCCGGGGAGCAGTACTTC,CASSLDPPGEQYF
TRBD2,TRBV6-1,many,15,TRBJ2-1,TGTGCCAGCATGGGACTAGCGGGGTTCTACAATGAGCAGTTCTTC,CASMGLAGFYNEQFF
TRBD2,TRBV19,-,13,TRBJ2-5,TGTGCCAGTAGCGGGAGGGCCATGGAGACCCAGTACTTC,CASSGRAMETQYF
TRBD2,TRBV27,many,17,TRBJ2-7,TGTGCCAGCAGTTTACTAGCGGGAGGTCCTAGCTCCTACGAGCAGTACTTC,CASSLLAGGPSSYEQYF
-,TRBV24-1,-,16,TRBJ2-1,TGTGCCACCAGTGAAACCCGGGACACGAGGAGTGGTGAGCAGTTCTTC,CATSETRDTRSGEQFF
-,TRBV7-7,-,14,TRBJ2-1,TGTGCTAGCAGCTTAGAGGGGGGATCAAATGAGCAGTTCTTC,CASSLEGGSNEQFF
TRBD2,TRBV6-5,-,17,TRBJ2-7,TGCGCCAGCAGTTACTCCGGACTAGCGGGAGGGCCTTACGAGCAGTACTTC,CASSYSGLAGGPYEQYF
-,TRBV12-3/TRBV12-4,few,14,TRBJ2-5,TGTGCCAGCAGTCGCAGGGATTTTCGAGAGACCCAGTACTTC,CASSRRDFRETQYF
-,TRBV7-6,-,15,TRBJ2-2,TGTGCCAGCAGCTTAACGGGAGAGTACACCGGGGAGCTGTTTTTT,CASSLTGEYTGELFF